The clone carrying this TCR beta chain was seen many times. Its antigen is undetermined. Time point in this sample: patch test 1, 2 weeks after DPC sensitization. Treatment indicated: therapeutic diphenylcyclopropenone sensitization with weekly scalp DPC. The total RNA was obtained from whole blood that was not fractionated. The record originates from a study of human T cells and chemical hapten exposure. Study-level background: Each patient's scalp received weekly diphenylcyclopropenone throughout the approximately 24-week study.

TCRdb reprocessed the RACE reads via MiXCR and lists one record per CDR3 protein. Of fewer than 500,000 distinct CDR3 sequences in the sample, 4% to 5.5% are singletons; the top ten hold around 2.3%. Looked up from germline, CDR1 is MDHEN and CDR2 is SYDVKM. The CDR3 is 14 amino acids. Unmatched junction bases numbered 7, after V lost 6 bases and J lost 10 bases. Study-level findings and limits: TCRs above 1 in 1000 frequency stayed constant with DPC sensitization. Significantly more large CDR3 similarity clusters were formed by expanded TCRs than by controls.

Here the sequenced sample was whole blood, taken in connection with sensitization to the hapten diphenylcyclopropenone (DPC). The chain links TRBV28 to TRBJ2-1; 12 bases match TRBD2. The sequence was collected from a woman aged 45-65 years with alopecia areata. Some clones in this sample may be carry-over from other donors' samples. DNA for the CDR3: TGTGCCAGCAGAGGACTAGCGGGATCTGGGGAGCAGTTCTTC. It codes for CASRGLAGSGEQFF.